One and the same sample provided the 2 T cell receptor beta chains below, sequenced in a study of neurological immune-mediated disorders. TCRdb fed the 5' RACE reads into MiXCR, producing one record per CDR3 protein. The sample carries about 57,000 distinct CDR3 sequences, 9.5% to 12% recorded once. Time point described: longitudinal time-point 1 (baseline). The sample was PBMCs. The receptors come from a male donor with HTLV-1-associated myelopathy (HAM/TSP).

This clonotype was detected ten times or more. The chain couples TRBV5-1 to TRBJ2-6; 9 bases are shared with TRBD1. This CDR3 is built from 17 residues. Losses at the gene ends were 5 bases for V and 3 bases for J; bases not matched to a gene: 9. Germline CDR1 SGHRS, CDR2 YFSETQ. CDR3 residues: CASRLTGGSDGANVLTF. In DNA, the CDR3 is TGCGCCAGCAGGTTGACAGGGGGATCTGATGGGGCCAACGTCCTGACTTTC.

There are many counts of this clonotype. With a much larger clone just one base away, this may be a read error. This is likely a read error, given that the CDR3 carries no conserved phenylalanine or tryptophan at its end. It is unclear where the CDR3 begins or ends on the DNA, so no DNA is shown, and the CDR3 is as TCRdb lists it. V gene TRBV6-1 combines with J gene TRBJ2-7; the table assigns TRBD2, which was not confirmed against the DNA. Per germline, CDR1 MNHNS and CDR2 SASEGT. The CDR3 totals 15 residues, both ends included. The CDR3 sequence is CASSVSPLAGGLGTL.